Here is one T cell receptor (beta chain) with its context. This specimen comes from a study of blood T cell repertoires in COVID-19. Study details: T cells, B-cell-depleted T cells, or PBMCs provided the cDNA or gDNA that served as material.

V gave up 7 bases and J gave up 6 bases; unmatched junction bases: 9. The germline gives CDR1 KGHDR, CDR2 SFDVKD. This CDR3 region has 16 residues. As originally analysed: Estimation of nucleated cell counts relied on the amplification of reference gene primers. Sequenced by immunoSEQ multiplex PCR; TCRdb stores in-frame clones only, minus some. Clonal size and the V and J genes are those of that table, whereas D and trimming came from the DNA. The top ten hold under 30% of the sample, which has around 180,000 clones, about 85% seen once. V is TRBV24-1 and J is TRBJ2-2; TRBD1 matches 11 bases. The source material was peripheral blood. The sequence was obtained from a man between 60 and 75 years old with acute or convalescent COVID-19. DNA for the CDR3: TGTGCCACCAGGGATACCGGGACAGGGGGGCCCGGGGAGCTGTTTTTT. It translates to CATRDTGTGGPGELFF.